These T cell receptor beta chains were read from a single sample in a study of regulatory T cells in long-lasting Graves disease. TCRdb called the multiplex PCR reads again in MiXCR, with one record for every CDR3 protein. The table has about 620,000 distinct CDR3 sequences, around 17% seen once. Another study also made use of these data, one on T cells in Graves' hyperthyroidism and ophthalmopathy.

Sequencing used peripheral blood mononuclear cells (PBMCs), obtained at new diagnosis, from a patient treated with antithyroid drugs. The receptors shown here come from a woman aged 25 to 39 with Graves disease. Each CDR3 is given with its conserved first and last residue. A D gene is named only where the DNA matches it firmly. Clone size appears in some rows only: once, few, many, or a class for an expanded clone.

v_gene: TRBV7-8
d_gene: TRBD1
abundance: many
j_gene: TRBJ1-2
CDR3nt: TGTGCCAGCAGCTTAGGGGATACAGGGGTCACGGGCTACACCTTC
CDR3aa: CASSLGDTGVTGYTF

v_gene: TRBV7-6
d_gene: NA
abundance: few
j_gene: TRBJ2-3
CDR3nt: TGTGCCAGCAGCTTGGCCTTTACGGGGGGCACAGATACGCAGTATTTT
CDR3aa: CASSLAFTGGTDTQYF

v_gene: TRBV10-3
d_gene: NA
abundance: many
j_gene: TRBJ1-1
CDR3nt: TGTGCCATCAGTGAGTCCGGGGGAGGAGCGGGGAACACTGAAGCTTTCTTT
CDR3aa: CAISESGGGAGNTEAFF

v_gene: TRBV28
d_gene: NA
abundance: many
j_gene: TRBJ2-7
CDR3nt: TGTGCCAGCGTGAGGACCCTGGGTCTCTACGAGCAGTACTTC
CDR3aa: CASVRTLGLYEQYF

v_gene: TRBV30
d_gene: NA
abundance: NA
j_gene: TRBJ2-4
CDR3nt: TGTGCCTGGAGTACTAAGTCGGCCAAAAACATTCAGTACTTC
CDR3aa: CAWSTKSAKNIQYF

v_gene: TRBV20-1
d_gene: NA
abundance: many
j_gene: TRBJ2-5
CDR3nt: TGCAGTGCTAGACAGGAGCCTTCGGGAGAGACCCAGTACTTC
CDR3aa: CSARQEPSGETQYF

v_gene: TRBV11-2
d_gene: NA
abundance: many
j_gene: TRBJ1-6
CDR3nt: TGTGCCAGCAGCTTCAAAATGGGTATTTTGGTACCCCTCCACTTT
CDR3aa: CASSFKMGILVPLHF

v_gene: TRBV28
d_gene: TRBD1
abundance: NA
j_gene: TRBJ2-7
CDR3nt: TGTGCCAGCTTCAGGACAGGGGGCAACGAGCAGTACTTC
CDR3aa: CASFRTGGNEQYF

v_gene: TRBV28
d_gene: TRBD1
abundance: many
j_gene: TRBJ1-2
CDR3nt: TGTGCCAGCAGGGGGACAGGGTCTTACTATGGCTACACCTTC
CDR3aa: CASRGTGSYYGYTF

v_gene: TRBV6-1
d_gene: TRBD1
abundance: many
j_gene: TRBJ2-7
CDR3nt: TGTGCCAGCAGGACCCTTGGACAGGGGGCTTTTTCCGAGCAGTACTTC
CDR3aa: CASRTLGQGAFSEQYF